The T cell receptor beta chain under discussion was sequenced for a study of blood T cell repertoires in COVID-19. Study background: Specimens from acute and convalescent COVID-19 originated in the United States, Italy and Spain. PBMCs, B-cell-depleted T cells, or T cells provided the cDNA or gDNA that made up the material.

Those who participated ranged in age from 18 to 89 years and resided in around 22 US areas. Repertoires were generated with immunoSEQ multiplex PCR, while TCRdb's copy carries only in-frame clones and drops some. Of 150,000 to 250,000 clones listed, around 82% are singletons. Trimming took off 7 bases at V and 1 base at J, with 16 bases between the two ends. The CDR3 sequence is 15 residues long. Germline loops: CDR1 ENHRY, CDR2 SYGVKD. The clonotype originates from a man aged 40-49 years who had recovered from COVID-19. Sample: PBMCs or T cells enriched from blood (not recorded which). The chain combines TRBV10-3 with TRBJ1-1; no clear D gene. The CDR3 loop reads CAITAGSRENTEAFF. The CDR3 DNA follows: TGTGCCATCACCGCGGGCAGTCGGGAGAACACTGAAGCTTTCTTT.